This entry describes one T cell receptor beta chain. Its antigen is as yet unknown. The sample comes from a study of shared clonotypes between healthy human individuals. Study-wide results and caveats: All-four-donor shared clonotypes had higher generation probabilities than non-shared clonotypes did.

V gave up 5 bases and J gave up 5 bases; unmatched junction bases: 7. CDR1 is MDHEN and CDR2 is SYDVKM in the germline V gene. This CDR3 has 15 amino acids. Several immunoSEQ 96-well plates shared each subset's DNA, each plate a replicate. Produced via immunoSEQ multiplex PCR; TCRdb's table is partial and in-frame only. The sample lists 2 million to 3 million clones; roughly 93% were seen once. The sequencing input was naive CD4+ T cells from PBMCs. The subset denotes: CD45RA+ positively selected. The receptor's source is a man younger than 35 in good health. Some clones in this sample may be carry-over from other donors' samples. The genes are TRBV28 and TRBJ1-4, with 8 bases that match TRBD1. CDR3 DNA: TGTGCCAGCAGTCCATGGGACAGGAAGAATGAAAAACTGTTTTTT. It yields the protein CASSPWDRKNEKLFF. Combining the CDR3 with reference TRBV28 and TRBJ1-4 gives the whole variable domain DVKVTQSSRYLVKRTGEKVFLECVQDMDHENMFWYRQDPGLGLRLIYFSYDVKMKEKGDIPEGYSVSREKKERFSLILESASTNQTSMYLCASSPWDRKNEKLFFGSGTQLSVL.